The rows below give T cell receptor beta chains drawn from one sample of a study of T cells after yellow fever vaccination. TCRdb processed the 5' RACE reads anew with MiXCR; each CDR3 protein has one entry. Of around 530,000 distinct CDR3 sequences listed, roughly 17% are singletons. The sequencing used PBMCs, collected roughly 5 days after the first yellow fever vaccination. These receptors originate from a young man who received the YFV17D yellow fever vaccine. The CDR3 runs from the conserved cysteine through the conserved F or W. The D gene is left open where the match is weak. Clone size is not always given. Where it is, it says once, few, many or a class for expanded clones.

size	V	J	D	DNA	CDR3
few	TRBV12-3/TRBV12-4	TRBJ2-3	-	TGTGCCAGCAGTGTGGACTATTTCACAGATACGCAGTATTTT	CASSVDYFTDTQYF
once	TRBV7-9	TRBJ2-3	TRBD2	TGTGCCAGCAGCTTATTGGTAGCGGGGGTCCAAGATACGCAGTATTTT	CASSLLVAGVQDTQYF
few	TRBV20-1	TRBJ2-3	-	TGCAGTGCTCGACGGGACACCTATACGCAGTATTTT	CSARRDTYTQYF
-	TRBV3-1	TRBJ1-5	-	TGTGCCAGCGGGGGGCTCAATCAGCCCCAGCATTTT	CASGGLNQPQHF
-	TRBV12-5	TRBJ2-5	-	TGTGCTAGTGGTTTGGTACCGCCCCGCGATACGGAGACCCAGTACTTC	CASGLVPPRDTETQYF
-	TRBV20-1	TRBJ1-6	TRBD1	TGCAGTGCTAGAGATGTGATCCGGGACAGCTTTTCACCCCTCCTCTTT	CSARDVIRDSFSPLLF
-	TRBV12-3/TRBV12-4	TRBJ2-5	TRBD2	TGTGCCTGCAATCGGGGGGTTGGCCAAGAGACCCAGTACTTC	CACNRGVGQETQYF
few	TRBV7-6	TRBJ2-5	-	TGTGCCAGCAGCGTAGGACAGACCAGCTTCCAAGAGACCCAGTACTTC	CASSVGQTSFQETQYF
-	TRBV7-9	TRBJ2-7	-	TGTGCCAGCAGCTTAGCCCTAACCGGTTGGGAGCAGTACTTC	CASSLALTGWEQYF
few	TRBV20-1	TRBJ2-2	-	TGCAGTGCTAGTTTCGCCTCGGGGTCCGGGGAGCTGTTTTTT	CSASFASGSGELFF
-	TRBV9	TRBJ1-3	-	TGTGCCAGCAGCGTAGGACCTCTTTTCTTCACTGGAAACACCATATATTTT	CASSVGPLFFTGNTIYF
few	TRBV5-5	TRBJ2-1	TRBD2	TGTGCCAGCAGCCCAAGAGGGGCTAGCGGATACAATGAGCAGTTCTTC	CASSPRGASGYNEQFF
few	TRBV4-3	TRBJ2-3	-	TGCGCCAGCAGCCAGACCCTAGGGACTCAGCATACGCAGTATTTT	CASSQTLGTQHTQYF
many	TRBV10-3	TRBJ2-5	-	TGTGCCATCCAACCGGGATTAAAGGAGACCCAGTACTTC	CAIQPGLKETQYF
few	TRBV5-6	TRBJ2-2	-	TGTGCCAGCAGCTTTCCTCAGAACACCGGGGAGCTGTTTTTT	CASSFPQNTGELFF
-	TRBV7-2	TRBJ1-3	-	TGTGCCAGCAGCTTAGCTGTGGGACAAGGAAACACCATATATTTT	CASSLAVGQGNTIYF
-	TRBV10-3	TRBJ2-6	-	TGTGCCATCAGTGAGGAGGGGGCTGGGGCCAACGTCCTGACTTTC	CAISEEGAGANVLTF
few	TRBV4-1	TRBJ1-5	TRBD1	TGCGCCAGCAGCCCCCGCGAGGGGGCCGGTCAGCCCCAGCATTTT	CASSPREGAGQPQHF
-	TRBV12-3/TRBV12-4	TRBJ2-2	TRBD1	TGTGCCAGCAGCCATCCTCGGACAGGCCCCACCGGGGAGCTGTTTTTT	CASSHPRTGPTGELFF
few	TRBV12-3/TRBV12-4	TRBJ1-2	-	TGTGCCAGCAGTGCGGACAGCGTTTATGGCTACACCTTC	CASSADSVYGYTF
-	TRBV29-1	TRBJ1-1	-	TGCAGCGTTGCTGCCTGGGGCACTGAAGCTTTCTTT	CSVAAWGTEAFF
-	TRBV6-5	TRBJ1-6	-	TGTGCCAGCAGTTACTCGGTGAGGGGAGGAACACCCCTCCACTTT	CASSYSVRGGTPLHF
-	TRBV4-3	TRBJ2-2	-	TGCGCCAGCAGCCCTCAGTATCGTGCCGGGGAGCTGTTTTTT	CASSPQYRAGELFF
few	TRBV7-9	TRBJ2-3	-	TGTGCCACCTTACTTCTACTAGCCCCAGATACGCAGTATTTT	CATLLLLAPDTQYF
few	TRBV6-2/TRBV6-3	TRBJ1-5	-	TGTGCCAGCAGTCAACACACAGGGACGGGTAATCAGCCCCAGCATTTT	CASSQHTGTGNQPQHF
many	TRBV15	TRBJ1-1	TRBD1	TGTGCCACCAGCAGAGGAGGGACAGGGGCCACTGAAGCTTTCTTT	CATSRGGTGATEAFF
-	TRBV7-3	TRBJ2-6	-	TGTGCCAGCAGCTTAGTCGCAACAGGGTTCTCTGGGGCCAACGTCCTGACTTTC	CASSLVATGFSGANVLTF
few	TRBV6-1	TRBJ1-1	-	TGTGCCAGCATAGGCCCGGGAAGGCGTGAAGCTTTCTTT	CASIGPGRREAFF
-	TRBV7-9	TRBJ1-2	-	TGTGCCAGCAGCTTAGGGAACAGGGCGGCTCGCTACACCTTC	CASSLGNRAARYTF
once	TRBV6-1	TRBJ2-7	-	TGTGCCAGCAGACCGGGGGACAGCCCTACCTACGAGCAGTACTTC	CASRPGDSPTYEQYF
-	TRBV13	TRBJ2-2	-	TGTGCCAGCAGCTTAGCCGCCTGGTCCGGGGAGCTGTTTTTT	CASSLAAWSGELFF
few	TRBV11-2	TRBJ1-1	-	TGTGCCAGCAGCTTAGAAGTCGGCAGGGGTTTCGGGGCGGGAGCTTTCTTT	CASSLEVGRGFGAGAFF
few	TRBV7-3	TRBJ2-1	TRBD2	TGTGCCAGCAGCTTAACGGTGCGGGGGGGCCTTCTAAATGAGCAGTTCTTC	CASSLTVRGGLLNEQFF
-	TRBV5-1	TRBJ2-5	TRBD1	TGCGCCAGCAGCTTAAGGGACAGGGAGGTTAACCAAGAGACCCAGTACTTC	CASSLRDREVNQETQYF
few	TRBV5-1	TRBJ2-1	TRBD2	TGCGCCAGCAGCCCATCTAGCGGGGGGTTCCTTGGGGATGAGCAGTTCTTC	CASSPSSGGFLGDEQFF
-	TRBV7-2	TRBJ2-5	TRBD1	TGTGCCAGCAGGCGTGACAGGGCGGAAGAGACCCAGTACTTC	CASRRDRAEETQYF
-	TRBV12-3/TRBV12-4	TRBJ2-5	-	TGTGTCAGCAGGCAGAAGCAGCGCCCTGCAGAGACCCAGTACTTC	CVSRQKQRPAETQYF
-	TRBV23-1	TRBJ1-1	TRBD1	TGCGCCAGCAGTCGTGCCCCCCGGGACAGGGACATGAACACTGAAGCTTTCTTT	CASSRAPRDRDMNTEAFF
-	TRBV7-8	TRBJ2-6	-	TGTGCCAGCAGTACCCCGGCAGGGAGCCACCCTGGGGCCAACGTCCTGACTTTC	CASSTPAGSHPGANVLTF
few	TRBV5-1	TRBJ2-3	-	TGCGCCAGCAGCTTGGCAGTGACGACAGATACGCAGTATTTT	CASSLAVTTDTQYF
few	TRBV6-1	TRBJ2-1	-	TGTGCCAGCAGAGCGCGGTCCTACAATGAGCAGTTCTTC	CASRARSYNEQFF
-	TRBV3-1	TRBJ2-3	-	TGTGCCAGCAGCCAATGGCGGACTTATGAGGCAAATACGCAGTATTTT	CASSQWRTYEANTQYF
few	TRBV4-1	TRBJ2-5	-	TGCGCCAGCAGCCAAGATGGACATTGGAGGGGGGATCGAGAGACCCAGTACTTC	CASSQDGHWRGDRETQYF
few	TRBV4-2	TRBJ2-2	-	TGTGCCAGCAGCCAAGACCGAACTTGGTCCACCGGGGAGCTGTTTTTT	CASSQDRTWSTGELFF
-	TRBV20-1	TRBJ2-3	-	TGCAGTGCTCGGAGACAGGGACTCACAGATACGCAGTATTTT	CSARRQGLTDTQYF
-	TRBV5-4	TRBJ2-2	-	TGTGCCAGCAGCACCGCAGGGGAGTGGTCCGTCGAGCTGTTTTTT	CASSTAGEWSVELFF
many	TRBV29-1	TRBJ1-1	-	TGCAGCGTTGAAAGGGACGTGAACACTGAAGCTTTCTTT	CSVERDVNTEAFF
-	TRBV7-2	TRBJ2-5	-	TGTGCCAGCAGCGCCGGAGGGAAAGAGACCCAGTACTTC	CASSAGGKETQYF
few	TRBV18	TRBJ2-5	-	TGTGCCAGCTCACCAACAGCTCAAGAGACCCAGTACTTC	CASSPTAQETQYF